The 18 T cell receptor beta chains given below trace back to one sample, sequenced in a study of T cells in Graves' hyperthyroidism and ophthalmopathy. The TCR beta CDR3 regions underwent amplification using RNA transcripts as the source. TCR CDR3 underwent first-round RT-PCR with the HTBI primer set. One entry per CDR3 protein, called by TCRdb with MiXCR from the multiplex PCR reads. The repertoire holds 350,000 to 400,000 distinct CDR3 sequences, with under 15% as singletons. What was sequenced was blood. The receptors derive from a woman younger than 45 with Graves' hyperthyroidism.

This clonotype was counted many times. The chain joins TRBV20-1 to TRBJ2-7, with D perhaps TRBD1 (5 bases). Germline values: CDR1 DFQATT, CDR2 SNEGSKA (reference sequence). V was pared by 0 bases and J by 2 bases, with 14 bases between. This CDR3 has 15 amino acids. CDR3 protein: CSARDLFQGTYEQYF. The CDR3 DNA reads TGCAGTGCTAGAGATCTCTTCCAGGGCACCTACGAGCAGTACTTC.

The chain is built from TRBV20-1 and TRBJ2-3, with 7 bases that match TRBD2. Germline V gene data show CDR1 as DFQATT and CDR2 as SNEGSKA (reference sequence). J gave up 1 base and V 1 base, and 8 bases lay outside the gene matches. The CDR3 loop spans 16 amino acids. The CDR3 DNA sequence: TGCAGTGCTAGAGTGCCCCAGCGGGAACGCACAGATACGCAGTATTTT. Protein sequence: CSARVPQRERTDTQYF.

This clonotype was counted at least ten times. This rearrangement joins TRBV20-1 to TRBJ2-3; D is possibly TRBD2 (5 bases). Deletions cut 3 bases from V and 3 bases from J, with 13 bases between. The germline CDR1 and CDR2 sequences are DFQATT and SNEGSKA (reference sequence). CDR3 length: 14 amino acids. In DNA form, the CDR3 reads TGCAGTGCTAGGACTGCTAGCAGAACAGATACGCAGTATTTT. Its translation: CSARTASRTDTQYF.

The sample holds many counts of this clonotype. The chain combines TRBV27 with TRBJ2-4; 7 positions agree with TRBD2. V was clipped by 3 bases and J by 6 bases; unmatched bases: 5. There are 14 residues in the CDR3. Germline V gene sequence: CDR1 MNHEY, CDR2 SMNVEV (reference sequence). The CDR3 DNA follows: TGTGCCAGCAGTTTGGCGGGAGACGGAAACATTCAGTACTTC. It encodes CASSLAGDGNIQYF.

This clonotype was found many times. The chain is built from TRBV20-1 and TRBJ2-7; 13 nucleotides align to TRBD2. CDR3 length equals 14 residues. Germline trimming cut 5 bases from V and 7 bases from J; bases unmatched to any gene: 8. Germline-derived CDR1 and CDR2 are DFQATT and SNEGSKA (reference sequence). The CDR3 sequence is CSARTSGSSGEQYF. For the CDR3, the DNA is TGCAGTGCTCGGACTAGCGGGAGTTCGGGAGAGCAGTACTTC.

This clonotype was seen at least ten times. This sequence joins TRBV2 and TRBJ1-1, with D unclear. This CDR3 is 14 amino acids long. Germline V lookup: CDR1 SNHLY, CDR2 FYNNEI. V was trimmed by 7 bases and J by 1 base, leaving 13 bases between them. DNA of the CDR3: TGTGCCAGCAACCCACGAATGGGGAACACTGAAGCTTTCTTT. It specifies CASNPRMGNTEAFF.

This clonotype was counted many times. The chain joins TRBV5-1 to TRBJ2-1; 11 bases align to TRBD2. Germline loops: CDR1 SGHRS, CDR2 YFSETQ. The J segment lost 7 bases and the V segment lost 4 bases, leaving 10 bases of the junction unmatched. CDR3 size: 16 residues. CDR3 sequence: CASSLRTSGPTNEQFF. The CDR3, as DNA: TGCGCCAGCAGCCTTCGGACTAGCGGGCCCACAAATGAGCAGTTCTTC.

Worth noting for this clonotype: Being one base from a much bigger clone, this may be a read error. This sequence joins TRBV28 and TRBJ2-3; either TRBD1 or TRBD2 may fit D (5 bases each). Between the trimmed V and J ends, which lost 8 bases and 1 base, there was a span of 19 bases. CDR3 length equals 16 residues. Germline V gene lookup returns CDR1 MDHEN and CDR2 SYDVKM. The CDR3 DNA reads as TGTGCCAGCTCACCACGGGGCATGGGGGGCACAGATACGCAGTATTTT. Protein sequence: CASSPRGMGGTDTQYF.

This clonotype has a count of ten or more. The CDR3 DNA follows: TGTGCCAGCAGCTCCACCCCTTCGAAAGGGGCAGATACGCAGTATTTT. Protein product: CASSSTPSKGADTQYF. The gene calls are TRBV11-2 and TRBJ2-3, with D possibly being TRBD1 (5 bases). The germline V gene has CDR1 SGHAT and CDR2 FQNNGV. This CDR3 has 16 amino acids. With 4 bases removed from V and 4 bases from J, the gap between germline ends came to 18 bases.

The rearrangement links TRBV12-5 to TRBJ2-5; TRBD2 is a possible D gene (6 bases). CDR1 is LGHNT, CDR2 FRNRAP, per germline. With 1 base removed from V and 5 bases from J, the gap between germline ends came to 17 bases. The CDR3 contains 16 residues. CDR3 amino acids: CASGLAQTRPRETQYF. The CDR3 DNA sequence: TGTGCTAGTGGTTTGGCCCAGACTAGGCCCCGGGAGACCCAGTACTTC. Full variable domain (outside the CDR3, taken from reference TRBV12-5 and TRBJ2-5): DARVTQTPRHKVTEMGQEVTMRCQPILGHNTVFWYRQTMMQGLELLAYFRNRAPLDDSGMPKDRFSAEMPDATLATLKIQPSEPRDSAVYFCASGLAQTRPRETQYFGPGTRLLVL.

The CDR3 nucleotides read TGTGCCAGCAGCTTATTAGGGGGCTTGGATTCACCCCTCCACTTT. Translating it yields CASSLLGGLDSPLHF. This sequence joins TRBV7-2 and TRBJ1-6, with TRBD1 matching over 7 bases. In germline, CDR1 is SGHTA, CDR2 FQGNSA. This CDR3 spans 15 amino acids. With 2 bases clipped from V and 8 bases from J, the junction kept 6 bases outside the gene matches.

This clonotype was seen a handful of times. As DNA, the CDR3 is TGTGCCAGCAGCCACAGACAGGGACTGGCGGGGGAGCTGTTTTTT. Its translation is CASSHRQGLAGELFF. The V gene is TRBV3-1, the J gene TRBJ2-2; D possibly corresponds to TRBD1 (7 bases). Between the trimmed V and J ends, which lost 3 bases and 8 bases, there was a span of 16 bases. The CDR3 covers 15 residues. Per the germline V gene, CDR1 is LGHDT and CDR2 is YNNKEL (reference sequence).

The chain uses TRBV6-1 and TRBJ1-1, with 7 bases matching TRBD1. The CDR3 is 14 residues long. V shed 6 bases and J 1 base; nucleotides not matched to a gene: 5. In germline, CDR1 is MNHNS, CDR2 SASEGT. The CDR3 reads CASRPGTANTEAFF. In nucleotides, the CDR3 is TGTGCCAGCAGACCCGGGACAGCGAACACTGAAGCTTTCTTT.

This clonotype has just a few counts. CDR3 sequence reads: CASSSRTPLGDEQFF. The CDR3 DNA sequence: TGTGCCAGCAGTAGTAGAACGCCCCTGGGCGATGAGCAGTTCTTC. J is TRBJ2-1 and V is TRBV28, with D unresolved. Germline lookup yields CDR1 MDHEN and CDR2 SYDVKM. CDR3 length equals 15 residues. V was trimmed by 5 bases and J by 8 bases, leaving 19 bases between them.

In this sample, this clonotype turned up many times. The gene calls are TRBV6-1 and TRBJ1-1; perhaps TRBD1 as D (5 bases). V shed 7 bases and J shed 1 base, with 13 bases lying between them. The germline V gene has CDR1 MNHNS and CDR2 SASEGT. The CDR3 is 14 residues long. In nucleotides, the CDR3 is TGTGCCAGCACCCCCAGCAGGGAGAACACTGAAGCTTTCTTT. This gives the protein CASTPSRENTEAFF.

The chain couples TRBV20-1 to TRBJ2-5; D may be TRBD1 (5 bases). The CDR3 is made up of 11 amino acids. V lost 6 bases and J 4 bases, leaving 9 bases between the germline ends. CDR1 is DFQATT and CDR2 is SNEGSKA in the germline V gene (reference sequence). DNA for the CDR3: TGCAGTGCAGCAGGGCGAGAGACCCAGTACTTC. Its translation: CSAAGRETQYF.

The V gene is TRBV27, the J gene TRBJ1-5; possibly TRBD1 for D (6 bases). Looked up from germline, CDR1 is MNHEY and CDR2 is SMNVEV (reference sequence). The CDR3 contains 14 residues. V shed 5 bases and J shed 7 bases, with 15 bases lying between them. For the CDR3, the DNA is TGTGCCAGCAGTCTACAGGGTCTGCCCCAGCCCCAGCATTTT. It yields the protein CASSLQGLPQPQHF.

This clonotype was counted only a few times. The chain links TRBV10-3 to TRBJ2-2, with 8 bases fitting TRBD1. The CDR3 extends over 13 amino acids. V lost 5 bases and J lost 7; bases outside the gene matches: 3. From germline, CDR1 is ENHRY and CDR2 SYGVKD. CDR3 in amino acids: CAISQGAGGELFF. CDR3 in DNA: TGTGCCATCAGTCAGGGGGCTGGCGGGGAGCTGTTTTTT.